The next 13 T cell receptor beta chains were all read from a single sample in a study of T cell responses to AZD1222 COVID-19 vaccine. TCRdb's copy holds only in-frame clones and misses some; the assay was immunoSEQ multiplex PCR. The table has over 100,000 clones, roughly nine tenths seen once; the top ten hold 6.3%. This specimen was peripheral blood, taken on day 0 of AZD1222 vaccination. All receptors come from an adult in good health.

The rearrangement uses TRBV27 and TRBJ1-1; 8 positions agree with TRBD1. Looked up from germline, CDR1 is MNHEY and CDR2 is SMNVEV (reference sequence). The V and J ends lost 3 bases and 4 bases, in that order; junction bases with no gene match: 7. This CDR3 spans 15 amino acids. The CDR3 nucleotides read TGTGCCAGCAGTTTTGGAGACAGGGGAATCACTGAAGCTTTCTTT. Its translation: CASSFGDRGITEAFF.

Remarks on this clone: A read error may account for a junction end that differs from germline. The chain couples TRBV7-7 to TRBJ2-5; TRBD1 agrees at 8 bases. The CDR3 spans 13 residues. Per germline, CDR1 SSHAT and CDR2 FNYEAQ (reference sequence). The CDR3 nucleotides are TGTGCTAGCAGCCTGGACAGGGAAGAGACCCAGTACTTC. Translation: CASSLDREETQYF.

This sequence joins TRBV6-1 and TRBJ1-4; D is uncertain. CDR1 is MNHNS, CDR2 SASEGT, per germline. The CDR3 sequence is 14 residues long. Trimming left V 2 bases short and J 0 bases short, with 4 bases between. The CDR3 reads CASSEWATNEKLFF. The CDR3 DNA reads TGTGCCAGCAGTGAATGGGCAACTAATGAAAAACTGTTTTTT.

CDR3 sequence reads: CASSPPGQVLTEAFF. In DNA form, the CDR3 reads TGCGCCAGCAGCCCACCGGGACAGGTACTAACTGAAGCTTTCTTT. The chain employs TRBV5-1 and TRBJ1-1; 8 bases align to TRBD1. Trimming removed 4 bases from V and 5 bases from J; junction bases left unmatched: 10. The CDR3 has 15 amino acids. CDR1 is SGHRS and CDR2 is YFSETQ in the germline V gene. The full variable domain, rest sourced from reference TRBV5-1 and TRBJ1-1, is KAGVTQTPRYLIKTRGQQVTLSCSPISGHRSVSWYQQTPGQGLQFLFEYFSETQRNKGNFPGRFSGRQFSNSRSEMNVSTLELGDSALYLCASSPPGQVLTEAFFGQGTRLTVV.

This rearrangement joins TRBV24-1 to TRBJ1-1; unclear D gene. V lost 7 bases, J lost 2 bases, and 7 bases lay in between. Germline V gene lookup returns CDR1 KGHDR and CDR2 SFDVKD. The CDR3 runs to 12 residues. The CDR3, as DNA: TGTGCCACCAGGGGGAAAAACACTGAAGCTTTCTTT. Protein sequence: CATRGKNTEAFF.

This chain uses TRBV3-1 (or the pseudogene TRBV3-2) with TRBJ1-3, with D hard to call. The CDR3 length is 16 residues. With 2 bases removed from V and 0 bases from J, the gap between germline ends came to 11 bases. Per the germline V gene, CDR1 is LGHDT and CDR2 is YNNKEL (reference sequence). CDR3 residues: CASSQIAGNSGNTIYF. CDR3 bases: TGTGCCAGCAGCCAAATCGCAGGAAACTCTGGAAACACCATATATTTT.

This chain joins TRBV5-1 and TRBJ2-1; D possibly uses TRBD1 or TRBD2 (7 bases each). V lost 4 bases and J lost 1, with 12 bases in between. Germline CDR1 is SGHRS and CDR2 is YFSETQ. This CDR3 is 15 amino acids long. The CDR3 DNA reads as TGCGCCAGCAGCCCCCAGGGGGGGTCCTACAATGAGCAGTTCTTC. It encodes CASSPQGGSYNEQFF.

This sequence joins TRBV4-2 and TRBJ2-1; weak D call: TRBD2 (5 bases). The CDR3 extends over 12 amino acids. Trimming took 2 bases from V and 9 from J, leaving 8 bases between them. CDR1 LGHNA and CDR2 YNFKEQ come from the germline V gene. The CDR3 nucleotides are TGTGCCAGCAGCCAAAATCGGGGTGAGCAGTTCTTC. Encoded protein: CASSQNRGEQFF.

The chain uses TRBV4-3 and TRBJ1-5; D gene ambiguous. Germline CDR1 reads LGHNA; CDR2 reads YSLEER. The V end was cut by 0 bases, the J end by 7 bases, with 10 bases between. The CDR3 is made up of 14 amino acids. This chain's CDR3 is CASSQERVHQPQHF. In DNA, the CDR3 is TGCGCCAGCAGCCAAGAAAGGGTCCACCAGCCCCAGCATTTT.

This rearrangement joins TRBV4-3 to TRBJ1-1; D gene uncertain. Trimming left V 0 bases short and J 5 bases short, with 13 bases between. Germline V gene sequence: CDR1 LGHNA, CDR2 YSLEER. The CDR3 contains 15 residues. CDR3 sequence (DNA): TGCGCCAGCAGCCAAGATCGGACTCCGGGAACTGAAGCTTTCTTT. Protein product: CASSQDRTPGTEAFF.

This clone was detected once. The chain employs TRBV7-9 and TRBJ1-2, with D unclear. Germline CDR1 is SEHNR and CDR2 is FQNEAQ (reference sequence). This CDR3 is 13 amino acids long. Trimming took off 6 bases at V and 10 bases at J, with 18 bases between the two ends. The CDR3 DNA reads TGTGCCAGCAGTCGGAGGGATTCTTGGGTCTACACCTTC. Translated, it gives CASSRRDSWVYTF.

The chain uses TRBV4-3 and TRBJ1-2, with D hard to call. Trimming removed 1 base at V and 5 bases at J, with 23 bases between. This CDR3 comprises 18 residues. CDR1 and CDR2 (germline): LGHNA, YSLEER. The DNA for the CDR3 is TGCGCCAGCAGCCAAGTTTTCAGCATCCGAAATCTCCAATATGGCTACACCTTC. Encoded protein: CASSQVFSIRNLQYGYTF.

The chain recombines TRBV5-1 with TRBJ1-4, with 9 bases matching TRBD1. Germline V gives CDR1 SGHRS, CDR2 YFSETQ. The CDR3 is made up of 14 amino acids. Trimming removed 4 bases from V and 8 bases from J; junction bases left unmatched: 6. CDR3 sequence reads: CASSPRQGDEKLFF. In DNA, the CDR3 is TGCGCCAGCAGCCCTCGACAGGGGGACGAAAAACTGTTTTTT.